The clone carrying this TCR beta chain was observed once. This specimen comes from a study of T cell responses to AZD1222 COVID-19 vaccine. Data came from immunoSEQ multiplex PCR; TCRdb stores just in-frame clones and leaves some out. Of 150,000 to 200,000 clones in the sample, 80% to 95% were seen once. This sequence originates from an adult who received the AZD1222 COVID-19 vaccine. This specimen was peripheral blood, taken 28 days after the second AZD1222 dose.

The CDR3: CASSHDLSGANVLTF. As DNA, the CDR3 is TGTGCCAGCAGTCATGATCTCTCTGGGGCCAACGTCCTGACTTTC. This chain uses TRBV3-1 (or the pseudogene TRBV3-2) with TRBJ2-6; D not certain. V lost 6 bases, J lost 0 bases, and 9 bases lay in between. Looked up from germline, CDR1 is LGHDT and CDR2 is YNNKEL (reference sequence). There are 15 residues in the CDR3.